These T cell receptor beta chains were read from a single sample in a study of control samples from healthy donors and cancer patients. This table comes from immunoSEQ multiplex PCR, and its TCRdb copy is limited to in-frame clones, with some not included. This sample has roughly 80,000 clones, with roughly 90% found just once. Source material: PBMCs. These receptors originate from a woman aged 60-75 years with head and neck cancer. Each CDR3 is given with its conserved first and last residue. Fields, in order: V gene, J gene, CDR3 protein.

TRBV2	TRBJ2-3	CASSDLRSQSDTQYF
TRBV3-1/TRBV3-2	TRBJ1-1	CASSLQTNTEAFF
TRBV20-1	TRBJ2-5	CSASRRVGPVAETQYF
TRBV19	TRBJ1-6	CASSGQSNSPLHF
TRBV5-6	TRBJ2-2	CASSSGLTTGELFF
TRBV29-1	TRBJ2-5	CSVEDSRRYLVGTQYF
TRBV19	TRBJ2-7	CASSITGQEYYEQYF
TRBV24-1	TRBJ1-5	CATSDPRQGGQPQHF
TRBV28	TRBJ1-1	CASSPGQGWSGTEAFF
TRBV24-1	TRBJ2-1	CATSDSLAGVFNEQFF